A single T cell receptor beta chain is shown here with its context. This sample was taken from a study of radiotherapy plus CTLA-4 blockade in lung cancer. Germline V CDR1 and CDR2: SNHLY, FYNNEI. J was trimmed by 3 bases and V by 3 bases; bases with no gene match: 9. The CDR3 has 17 residues. Clones were sequenced by immunoSEQ multiplex PCR, and TCRdb holds only the in-frame ones, with some missing. The sample includes about 53,000 clones, roughly 86% of them seen just once. This chain uses TRBV2 with TRBJ2-1; TRBD2 agrees at 9 bases. The source is a human donor with non-small cell lung cancer whose response to radiotherapy plus ipilimumab could not be evaluated. The source material was peripheral blood, sampled from a patient treated with radiotherapy plus ipilimumab. CDR3 amino acids: CASSDDEAGGIYNEQFF. The CDR3 DNA follows: TGTGCCAGCAGTGACGACGAGGCGGGAGGGATCTACAATGAGCAGTTCTTC.